The clone carrying this T cell receptor beta chain was recorded a few times. Germline values: CDR1 MDHEN, CDR2 SYDVKM. Between the trimmed V and J ends, which lost 4 bases and 4 bases, there was a span of 10 bases. There are 13 residues in the CDR3. The data were obtained in a study of identical twins. TCRdb processed the 5' RACE reads anew with MiXCR; each CDR3 protein has one entry. The sample lists 1.5 million to 2 million distinct CDR3 sequences, 25% to 35% seen once, with around 0.25% in the top ten. Sequencing was carried out using cord blood. The V gene is TRBV28, the J gene TRBJ1-1; D call uncertain. This TCR came from a newborn girl in good health. Here the CDR3 reads CASSSGPTTEAFF. In nucleotides, the CDR3 is TGTGCCAGCAGTTCCGGGCCGACCACTGAAGCTTTCTTT.